The rows below give T cell receptor beta chains drawn from one sample of a study of blood T cell repertoires in COVID-19. This table comes from immunoSEQ multiplex PCR, and its TCRdb copy is limited to in-frame clones, with some not included. Here the sample spans about 210,000 clones, around four fifths being singletons. Sequenced material: peripheral blood. Receptors were obtained from a woman in her fifties or sixties with acute or convalescent COVID-19. Both conserved end residues are part of each CDR3. A D gene is named only where the DNA matches it firmly. Size is omitted from some rows. Given values are once, few, many or a class for expanded clones.

.,.,15,TRBV5-1,TRBJ1-2,TGCGCCAGCAGCCTCTCGCCTCAGGGGATGGAAGGCTACACCTTC,CASSLSPQGMEGYTF
.,.,14,TRBV11-3,TRBJ2-7,TGTGCCAGCAGCTTAGGACCGGAGGGGTACGAGCAGTACTTC,CASSLGPEGYEQYF
.,TRBD2,16,TRBV24-1,TRBJ2-5,TGTGCCACCAGTGATTCAGCGGGGAACCTAGGAGAGACCCAGTACTTC,CATSDSAGNLGETQYF
.,TRBD2,15,TRBV28,TRBJ2-1,TGTGCCAGCAGTCCCGGACTAGCGGGGGTGGATGAGCAGTTCTTC,CASSPGLAGVDEQFF
.,TRBD1,13,TRBV5-1,TRBJ2-2,TGCGCCAGCAGCTTCACAGGGGGCGGGGAGCTGTTTTTT,CASSFTGGGELFF
.,TRBD2,15,TRBV24-1,TRBJ2-3,TGTGCCACCAGTTTGACTAGCGGGAGCACAGATACGCAGTATTTT,CATSLTSGSTDTQYF
few,TRBD2,14,TRBV7-6,TRBJ2-2,TGTGCCAGCAGCTATAGCGGGCCTACCGGGGAGCTGTTTTTT,CASSYSGPTGELFF
.,TRBD1,18,TRBV19,TRBJ1-3,TGTGCCAGTAGGGACGGTGGGACAGCGGTATCATCTGGAAACACCATATATTTT,CASRDGGTAVSSGNTIYF
.,TRBD2,16,TRBV3-1/TRBV3-2,TRBJ2-7,TGTGCCAGCAGCCAAGGACTAGCGGGAGGCGGCTACGAGCAGTACTTC,CASSQGLAGGGYEQYF
.,.,14,TRBV19,TRBJ2-5,TGTGCCAGTAGGTGGACAGCCCTTGGAGAGACCCAGTACTTC,CASRWTALGETQYF
.,.,14,TRBV28,TRBJ1-3,TGTGCCAGCAGCGTGGACTTAGCTGGAAACACCATATATTTT,CASSVDLAGNTIYF
.,TRBD2,16,TRBV24-1,TRBJ2-3,TGTGCCACCAGTGATAACCCGACTAGCGGCACAGATACGCAGTATTTT,CATSDNPTSGTDTQYF
.,.,13,TRBV12-3/TRBV12-4,TRBJ2-5,TGTGCCAGCACCGGGGTCGAGAGGCAGACCCAGTACTTC,CASTGVERQTQYF
.,.,14,TRBV4-2,TRBJ2-1,TGTGCCAGCAGCCAAGTTGGACAGAGCAATGAGCAGTTCTTC,CASSQVGQSNEQFF
.,TRBD2,14,TRBV9,TRBJ2-3,TGTGCCAGCAGTCGACGACTAGCGGTAGATACGCAGTATTTT,CASSRRLAVDTQYF
.,.,16,TRBV28,TRBJ1-5,TGTGCCAGCAGTTTACCGGACAGAAATAGCAATCAGCCCCAGCATTTT,CASSLPDRNSNQPQHF
once,.,11,TRBV9,TRBJ2-5,TGTGCCAGCAGCGCCGGAGAGACCCAGTACTTC,CASSAGETQYF
.,TRBD1,15,TRBV29-1,TRBJ1-1,TGCAGCGTTCCTAAATTGACAGGGACGAAAACTGAAGCTTTCTTT,CSVPKLTGTKTEAFF
few,.,13,TRBV12-3/TRBV12-4,TRBJ1-1,TGTGCCACGAAAGCCGGGGGGTGGGGGGCGGCTTTCTTT,CATKAGGWGAAFF
.,TRBD1,14,TRBV30,TRBJ1-2,TGTGCCTGGAGCTACAGGGGGCTGGTCTATGGCTACACCTTC,CAWSYRGLVYGYTF
.,TRBD2,19,TRBV27,TRBJ2-5,TGTGCCAGCAGTTCCAGGGGGCCGGGACTAGCGGGAGTAGGAGAGACCCAGTACTTC,CASSSRGPGLAGVGETQYF
.,TRBD2,15,TRBV9,TRBJ2-3,TGTGCCAGCAGCCAAGGGAGGGCAGGGACAGATACGCAGTATTTT,CASSQGRAGTDTQYF
.,TRBD1,17,TRBV5-6,TRBJ1-5,TGTGCCAGCAGCTTGGGGACAGGGGGCTGGAGCAATCAGCCCCAGCATTTT,CASSLGTGGWSNQPQHF
few,.,12,TRBV11-2,TRBJ2-7,TGTGCCAGCAGCTCCGACTACTACGAGCAGTACTTC,CASSSDYYEQYF
.,.,14,TRBV2,TRBJ2-5,TGTGCCAGCTCTGGAGGGCCTCAGCCGAAGACCCAGTACTTC,CASSGGPQPKTQYF
.,TRBD1,16,TRBV11-2,TRBJ2-7,TGTGCCAGCAGCTTCCGTCGACAGGGCCCCCTCTACGAGCAGTACTTC,CASSFRRQGPLYEQYF
.,.,8,TRBV3-1/TRBV3-2,TRBJ2-5,TGTGCCAGCCGAATGAGGTACTTC,CASRMRYF
.,TRBD2,16,TRBV10-3,TRBJ2-1,TGTGCCATCAATCAGGCCGGGACTAGCGGGATCAATGAGCAGTTCTTC,CAINQAGTSGINEQFF
.,TRBD2,16,TRBV15,TRBJ2-5,TGTGCCACCAGCAGAGGGACTAGCGGGAGCAAGGAGACCCAGTACTTC,CATSRGTSGSKETQYF
.,TRBD1,15,TRBV5-5,TRBJ2-7,TGTGCCAGCAGCCTGTCAACAGGGGCCCTCCACGAGCAGTACTTC,CASSLSTGALHEQYF
.,TRBD1,18,TRBV5-1,TRBJ2-2,TGCGCCAGCAGCCAAACCGGGACAGGGGGCACAGGCACCGGGGAGCTGTTTTTT,CASSQTGTGGTGTGELFF
.,TRBD2,17,TRBV7-9,TRBJ2-3,TGTGCCAGCCCTCAGGAGGGAGGGTCCTCTAGCACAGATACGCAGTATTTT,CASPQEGGSSSTDTQYF
.,TRBD1,13,TRBV28,TRBJ1-3,TGTGCCAGCAGAGGGACAGGAATTAACACCATATATTTT,CASRGTGINTIYF
.,.,12,TRBV7-9,TRBJ1-1,TGTGCCAGCAGCTTTAAGAACACTGAAGCTTTCTTT,CASSFKNTEAFF
once,TRBD1,15,TRBV6-5,TRBJ1-1,TGTGCCAGCAGCAGGGGGCGCGGGGGTAACACTGAAGCTTTCTTT,CASSRGRGGNTEAFF
.,.,13,TRBV19,TRBJ1-3,TGTGCCAGTACGAGCAGGGCTGGAAACACCATATATTTT,CASTSRAGNTIYF
once,TRBD2,13,TRBV19,TRBJ2-1,TGTGCCAGTAGTATGGGAGGGGACAATGAGCAGTTCTTC,CASSMGGDNEQFF
.,.,13,TRBV5-5,TRBJ1-2,TGTGCCAGCAGCTTGAGGGATAGCGATGGCTACACCTTC,CASSLRDSDGYTF
few,.,15,TRBV14,TRBJ1-2,TGTGCCAGCAGCTTAACTAATCCCACGCACTATGGCTACACCTTC,CASSLTNPTHYGYTF
once,.,11,TRBV19,TRBJ2-2,TGTGCCAGTAGCTTCACCGGGGAGCTGTTTTTT,CASSFTGELFF
.,TRBD2,18,TRBV11-2,TRBJ2-2,TGTGCCAGCAGCTTACAGGGACTAGCGGGAGTCCGCACCGGGGAGCTGTTTTTT,CASSLQGLAGVRTGELFF
.,TRBD1,14,TRBV2,TRBJ1-1,TGTGCCGGCTCCATGGGGACAGGGGGGACTGAAGCTTTCTTT,CAGSMGTGGTEAFF
.,TRBD1,17,TRBV5-1,TRBJ1-2,TGCGCCAGCAGCTTGGTAGGGACAGGGGGTAGCAACTATGGCTACACCTTC,CASSLVGTGGSNYGYTF
.,.,11,TRBV30,TRBJ2-3,TGTGCCTGGACTCGGGCAGATACGCAGTATTTT,CAWTRADTQYF
once,TRBD1,15,TRBV9,TRBJ2-3,TGTGCCAGCAGCGTAAACACAGGGGGCCGAGATACGCAGTATTTT,CASSVNTGGRDTQYF
.,.,14,TRBV2,TRBJ1-4,TGTGCCAGCAGTTCACAGGGAACTAATGAAAAACTGTTTTTT,CASSSQGTNEKLFF
.,.,16,TRBV20-1,TRBJ1-5,TGCAGTGCTAGTAGCTTCGGGGGTATATCCAATCAGCCCCAGCATTTT,CSASSFGGISNQPQHF
.,TRBD2,19,TRBV9,TRBJ2-1,TGTGCCAGCAGCGGTTCCGGGACTAGCGGGAGGTCGGCCTACAATGAGCAGTTCTTC,CASSGSGTSGRSAYNEQFF
.,.,15,TRBV7-9,TRBJ1-4,TGTGCCAGCAGCCTTCCCGGGGGGGCGGGAGAAAAACTGTTTTTT,CASSLPGGAGEKLFF
.,TRBD2,14,TRBV19,TRBJ2-7,TGTGCCAGTAGCCCACTAGCGGGAATCTACGAGCAGTACTTC,CASSPLAGIYEQYF
.,.,15,TRBV7-9,TRBJ2-3,TGTGCCAGCAGCGGCCAGGGGGGAGGCACAGATACGCAGTATTTT,CASSGQGGGTDTQYF
.,TRBD1,13,TRBV28,TRBJ1-2,TGTGCCAGCAGTACCGCGACAGGGTATGGCTACACCTTC,CASSTATGYGYTF
.,TRBD2,15,TRBV2,TRBJ2-1,TGTGCCAGCAGGAGATCTAGCGGGGCCTACAATGAGCAGTTCTTC,CASRRSSGAYNEQFF
.,TRBD1,18,TRBV6-2/TRBV6-3,TRBJ2-6,TGTGCCAGCAGCCCGAGGACAGGGATCCTCTCTGGGGCCAACGTCCTGACTTTC,CASSPRTGILSGANVLTF
.,TRBD1,16,TRBV18,TRBJ2-7,TGTGCCAGCTCACCTCCCGGGACAGCGCCATTCTACGAGCAGTACTTC,CASSPPGTAPFYEQYF
.,TRBD2,16,TRBV9,TRBJ2-2,TGTGCCAGCAGCGCGGCTAGCGGGGAAAACACCGGGGAGCTGTTTTTT,CASSAASGENTGELFF